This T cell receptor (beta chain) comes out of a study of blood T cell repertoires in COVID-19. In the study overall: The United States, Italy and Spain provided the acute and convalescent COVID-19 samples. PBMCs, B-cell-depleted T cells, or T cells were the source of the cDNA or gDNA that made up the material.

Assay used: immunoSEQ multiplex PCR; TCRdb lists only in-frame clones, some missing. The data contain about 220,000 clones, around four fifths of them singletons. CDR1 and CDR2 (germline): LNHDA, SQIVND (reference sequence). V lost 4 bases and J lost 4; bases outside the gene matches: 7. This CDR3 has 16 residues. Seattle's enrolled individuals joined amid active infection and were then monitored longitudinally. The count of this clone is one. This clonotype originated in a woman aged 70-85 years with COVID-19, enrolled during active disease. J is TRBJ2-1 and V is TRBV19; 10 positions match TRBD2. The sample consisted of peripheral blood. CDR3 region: CASSTSRTSGYNEQFF. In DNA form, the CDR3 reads TGTGCCAGTAGTACCTCCCGGACTAGCGGTTACAATGAGCAGTTCTTC.